This note documents a single TCR beta chain sequence. This clone has just a few counts. It has no known antigen specificity. No per-base quality is available; no much larger clone lies one base away. The cohort consisted of 650 to 700 healthy bone marrow donors. All cohort members were sampled while nominally healthy, although unrecorded immune exposures were likely present. The donor tested CMV seropositive, placing the donor among the 250 to 350 seropositive members of the cohort. Every donor gave a peripheral blood sample, and the peripheral blood mononuclear cells from that sample were used for TCR beta sequencing. The Qiagen DNeasy Blood Extraction Kit was used to extract genomic DNA from the blood cell samples. The sample comes from a study of cytomegalovirus exposure and HLA in healthy donors (dated by TCRdb to about 2017). Context from the whole study: In an earlier analysis of approximately 500 of the donors, 250 to 350 Gb of sequence data and 120 million or so unique TCR beta sequences from 180 million or so T cells were reported. An early release covering about 600 HLA-typed donors comprised 300 to 350 gigabases of sequencing data and around 85 million unique TCR sequences. Of the 398 genotyped donors, 70% to 90% were placed in the genetic ancestry cluster associated with self-reported Caucasian donors. The study was designed to test whether signatures of past pathogen exposure could be identified by cataloging public T cell receptors. The study profiled the T cell repertoires of under 700 subjects by immunosequencing and related them to cytomegalovirus serostatus. Along with the approximately 620-subject first cohort, a separate validation cohort of over a hundred different subjects was used. The study combined high-throughput TCR immunosequencing, statistical association of individual TCRs with disease status, and machine learning to predict cytomegalovirus infection status. A later analysis re-analyzed previously published TCR beta repertoires from approximately 670 donors and added high-resolution HLA genotyping to study TCR occurrence patterns. Rather than using new phenotypic data, the later analysis identified candidate immune exposures from TCR beta sequences and from how often those sequences occurred across donors. An earlier analysis of around 640 of the donors used high-throughput TCR beta sequencing to judge whether each TCR beta V gene segment behaved as functional or pseudogenic. Donor age, sex, ethnicity and CMV serostatus were collected together with the repertoire data. A later genetic analysis used genome-wide SNP genotypes for about 65% of the roughly 700 donors, treating that subset as a discovery cohort. Every discovery cohort repertoire had been produced on one sequencing platform. HLA typing covered class I and class II loci at four-digit resolution. The number of donors typed differed by locus, with roughly 629-640 for A, B, C, DRB1 and DQB1, around 560 for DQA1, 600 to 610 for DPA1, and some 450 for DPB1. Four or five DR-DQ haplotypes were handled as single units for association and clustering because linkage in the cohort was strong. Among about 400 genotyped donors of the cohort, an average of around 250,000 unique TCR beta nucleotide sequences was sequenced per donor, of which about 18% were non-productive. Paper-wide results and their limitations: In a later analysis, TCR association rates were found to vary across HLA loci, with the most associated TCRs seen for DRB1 alleles and the fewest for HLA-C alleles. In a later analysis, most CMV-associated TCR beta chains were found to appear HLA-restricted, with HLA associations seemingly driven largely by CMV exposure. When HLA alleles, especially DR and DQ, strongly co-occurred, attributing TCR associations to individual alleles was difficult. A later analysis found that HLA-associated TCR beta chains were more clonally expanded and had lower generation probabilities than equally common non-associated chains. A further reported finding was that TCR beta sequences accurately predicted the HLA-A and HLA-B alleles for most subjects in the first cohort. The classifier was reported to diagnose cytomegalovirus status with high specificity and sensitivity in both the original cohort and the validation cohort. In a later genetic analysis, a missense DCLRE1C variant was associated with V-gene and J-gene trimming of TCR beta chains, and the association was replicated in an independent cohort. Roughly uniform sequencing depth across donors was assumed in presence/absence analyses, although this assumption may not hold. It was suggested by the authors that the approach could potentially be generalized to other disease states and immunological phenotypes. A group of highly shared sequence variants was considered likely to be a technical artifact of the sequencing pipeline. Correlated functional status among segregating V segments might be attributable to linkage disequilibrium, but an unknown experimental factor could not be ruled out. In a later analysis, several top co-occurrence clusters were reported to appear linked to parvovirus B19, influenza, CMV and Epstein-Barr virus. Across donors, most TCR sequences were observed very rarely, whereas some public TCRs were present in many individuals. The only immune exposure information available for the cohort was CMV serostatus. The study listed approximately 150 TCR beta chains as associated with cytomegalovirus. Only TCR beta chains were sequenced in this cohort, and the absence of alpha or paired-chain data limited detectable features. In an earlier analysis of roughly 560 of the donors, most TCR beta V segments were observed in productive rearrangements about 90% or about 30% of the time, broadly matching IMGT annotations. The 87-base-pair reads could not distinguish some IMGT-functional V segments, including TRBV6-2 and TRBV6-3, so those segments were excluded. HLA typing was unavailable for some donors at each locus, so association tests used only the typed subset. A few of the identified cytomegalovirus-associated TCR beta chains were confirmed in vitro to be specific for cytomegalovirus antigens. A later analysis associated 16,951 TCR beta sequences with specific HLA alleles at a false discovery rate of 0.05. The earlier analysis of 587 of the donors excluded 15 to 20 rarely observed V segments, including chromosome 9 orphons, because counts were too low. A later genetic analysis reported fewer N-insertions in productive TCRs among donors in an Asian-associated ancestry cluster than the approximately 670-donor mean.

The germline V gene specifies SQVTM as CDR1 and ANQGSEA as CDR2. V is pruned by 4 bases and J by 1 base, leaving 9 bases of the junction without a gene match. The CDR3 sequence holds 15 residues, the cysteine and phenylalanine included. Only CDR3 DNA remains: 45 bases, in frame from the first base. Library preparation employed the immunoSEQ multiplex PCR assay. For the multiplex PCR, a mixture combining 60 forward primers for TCR Vbeta segments and 13 reverse primers for TCR Jbeta segments was used. A multiplex PCR assay on genomic DNA amplified the CDR3 region of rearranged TCR beta genes. Amplified TCR beta libraries were sequenced as 87-base-pair reads on the Illumina HiSeq System. The paper's data handling went like this. Across the 600 to 700 repertoires, a later analysis counted some 81 million unique TCR beta chains, roughly 11 million of which were shared by at least two donors. To remove PCR and sequencing errors, raw reads were error-corrected and collapsed into unique sequences using a nearest-neighbor algorithm that merged closely related sequences. To assign V, D and J gene segments, CDR3 sequences were aligned to IMGT reference sequences. Each retained sequence needed at least a six-nucleotide match to both a V gene segment and a J gene segment. Rearrangements were classified as productive when the CDR3 lacked stop codons and remained in frame with V and J, and all other rearrangements were classified as non-productive. Following IMGT convention, CDR3 was defined as the stretch from the second conserved V-encoded cysteine up to the conserved J-encoded phenylalanine. Sequences without an unambiguous match to a single V gene segment were excluded from the earlier analysis of about 600 of the donors. An earlier analysis of 550 to 650 of the donors classified V segments as functional when productive rearrangements were above 56.7% and as segregating when the standard deviation between donors was above 5%. To diagnose cytomegalovirus status from the catalog of TCR beta chain sequences, a statistical classification framework was built. V and J gene assignment, in a later analysis, came from comparing TCR nucleotide sequences with IMGT/GENE-DB human TR gene sequences. In a later analysis, CDR3 sequences and most-parsimonious VDJ recombination scenarios were assigned using the TCRdist pipeline. In a later analysis, every TCR beta chain was defined by the combination of its CDR3 amino acid sequence and its V-gene family, and reads without a unique V-gene family were dropped. As a way to deal with suspected cross-contamination and a sequencing artifact, a later analysis dropped 450 to 600 nucleotide sequences that were highly shared and had low generation probability. For each public chain, a later analysis derived a clonal expansion index from normalized ranks of inferred template counts within each repertoire. Generation probabilities in a later analysis came from a VDJ recombination model fitted to out-of-frame rearrangements, and those results were checked against IGoR. A later analysis scored TCR-TCR, TCR-HLA and TCR-CMV co-occurrence with hypergeometric tests, applying a repertoire-size bias correction to TCR pairs. False discovery rates were estimated in a later analysis by permuting HLA or CMV assignments 20 times. In a later analysis, co-occurring TCRs were grouped with DBSCAN, and TCRdist sequence similarity was added when clustering was performed within HLA-allele-positive subsets. Repertoires with fewer than 30,000 or more than 120,000 public chains, plus five repertoires with anomalous nucleotide sharing, were excluded from co-occurrence clustering. What TCRdb holds here is the immuneACCESS table cut down to in-frame rearrangements. Part of the clones is not present; checked against another copy, under half of the missing clones reflect an unresolved V gene, and the others are unexplained. For V, J and clone size, that table is used; D and trimming come from the DNA. The sample includes around 92,000 clones, with over 80% observed a single time. The ten most abundant clones make up approximately 4% of the sample.

The sample was PBMCs. This TCR was sampled from a female donor in good health and CMV-seropositive. This chain is built from TRBV29-1 and TRBJ1-2; TRBD1 aligns with 7 central bases. The sequence in DNA is TGCAGCGTTGCAAGCTCAGGGGGAGGTAACTATGGCTACACCTTC. It encodes CSVASSGGGNYGYTF. When the CDR3 is completed using the reference TRBV29-1 and TRBJ1-2 genes on either side, the full variable domain is SAVISQKPSRDICQRGTSLTIQCQVDSQVTMMFWYRQQPGQSLTLIATANQGSEATYESGFVIDKFPISRPNLTFSTLTVSNMSPEDSSIYLCSVASSGGGNYGYTFGSGTRLTVV.